The T cell receptor (beta chain) described here comes from a study of T-cell memory formation after mild COVID-19. In the study overall: Across donors, TCR clusters were largely donor specific. Findings and caveats of the study: Some clones that responded were present in memory (sampled pre-infection), which suggests cross-reactive memory joined.

The J segment lost 4 bases and the V segment lost 5 bases, leaving 3 bases of the junction unmatched. Germline values: CDR1 SGHRS, CDR2 YFSETQ. The CDR3 runs to 15 residues. This clonotype was seen at least ten times. Its antigen is undetermined. TCRdb passed the 5' RACE reads through MiXCR, listing each CDR3 protein once. The data contain a few hundred thousand distinct CDR3 sequences, 9.4% of them seen just once; the ten biggest clones take up roughly 21%. The sample consisted of PBMCs or a T cell subset sorted from them (not recorded which). The source is a man aged 18 to 30 who had mild COVID-19 (a few samples of this study predate the infection). Cell type and time point are not known. The chain carries TRBV5-1 and TRBJ2-7, with TRBD2 identical over 16 bases. The CDR3 region has the DNA TGCGCCAGCAGGGGACTAGCGGGGGGGAGTTACGAGCAGTACTTC. Its protein product is CASRGLAGGSYEQYF.